This paragraph reports one TCR beta chain. This entry is derived from a study of technical replicates of blood from several donors. CDR1 is SQVTM, CDR2 ANQGSEA, per germline. This CDR3 has 13 residues. Trimming took 6 bases from V and 4 from J; bases not matched to a gene: 8. Data came from immunoSEQ multiplex PCR; TCRdb stores just in-frame clones and leaves some out. Of approximately 70,000 clones in the sample, about nine tenths are singletons; the top ten hold 0.35% to 0.45%. The sequencing sample was made of T cells isolated from PBMCs. The rearrangement uses TRBV29-1 and TRBJ1-2; TRBD1 aligns across 7 bases. This receptor was taken from a human donor in good health. CDR3 nucleotide sequence: TGCAGCGTCGCCGAGGCAGGGGGCTATGGCTACACCTTC. The encoded protein is CSVAEAGGYGYTF.